This entry describes one TCR beta chain. Its antigen is as yet unknown. A multiplex PCR was run with 60 Vbeta primers and 13 Jbeta primers. Produced via immunoSEQ multiplex PCR; TCRdb's table is partial and in-frame only. The sample includes around 120,000 clones, 80% to 85% of them seen just once. The V gene end was trimmed by 5 bases and the J gene end by 7 bases; junction bases not matched to a gene: 12. CDR1 is SEHNR, CDR2 FQNEAQ, per germline (reference sequence). CDR3 size: 15 residues. This record belongs to a study of cytomegalovirus exposure and HLA in healthy donors. Regarding the study as a whole: According to a later analysis, donors in an Asian-associated ancestry cluster reportedly had fewer N-insertions than the roughly 660-donor mean. The likely explanation for a cluster of highly shared sequence variants was sequencing artifact.

Sequencing was done on a sample of PBMCs. The rearrangement links TRBV7-9 to TRBJ1-2, with TRBD1 matching 8 bases. The receptor was derived from a human donor in good health. CDR3 coding DNA: TGTGCCAGCAGCGTTGGGACAGGCGGTCCGACTGGCTACACCTTC. Protein: CASSVGTGGPTGYTF.